This T cell receptor beta chain was captured by sequencing in a study of response to subunit inactivated influenza vaccine. Overall study findings and caveats: The authors put forward the suggestion that each seasonal influenza vaccination may bring in only a limited number of new T cells.

This clonotype came up many times. As yet, its antigen is unknown. The germline gives CDR1 LGHNA, CDR2 YSLEER. There are 13 residues in the CDR3. With 0 bases removed from V and 7 bases from J, the gap between germline ends came to 6 bases. From the RT-PCR reads, TCRdb called clonotypes with MiXCR, one entry per CDR3 protein. The data show under 750,000 distinct CDR3 sequences, around 11% seen once. The receptor was isolated from a man in his fifties who received an inactivated influenza vaccine. The sequences come from PBMCs from blood, collected on the day of vaccination. The V call is TRBV4-3, the J call TRBJ1-4; D is unclear. For the CDR3, the DNA is TGCGCCAGCAGCCAAGATCTCGGTGAAAAACTGTTTTTT. This sequence encodes CASSQDLGEKLFF.